This is a list of T cell receptor beta chains from one sample in a study of control samples from healthy donors and cancer patients. Only in-frame clones appear in the TCRdb table, and some are missing; sequencing was by immunoSEQ multiplex PCR. In the table there are about 140,000 clones, about 85% of which are singletons. The sequencing sample was made of blood. These receptors came from a woman in her twenties or thirties in good health. Each CDR3 is given with its conserved first and last residue. Each record gives: D gene, CDR3 length, V gene, clone size, J gene, CDR3 protein, CDR3 DNA. A D gene is named only where the DNA matches it firmly. Clone sizes are given selectively: once, few, many, or a class where the clone is expanded.

d_call: TRBD1
cdr3_length: 13
v_call: TRBV5-1
clone_size: once
j_call: TRBJ2-7
cdr3_aa: CASSSTTGFEQYF
cdr3_nt: TGCGCCAGCAGCTCGACGACAGGGTTCGAGCAGTACTTC

d_call: TRBD2
cdr3_length: 16
v_call: TRBV5-1
clone_size: NA
j_call: TRBJ2-4
cdr3_aa: CASRQELAPAKNIQYF
cdr3_nt: TGCGCCAGCAGACAAGAACTAGCGCCAGCCAAAAACATTCAGTACTTC

d_call: TRBD1
cdr3_length: 15
v_call: TRBV28
clone_size: NA
j_call: TRBJ1-5
cdr3_aa: CASSLDRGWNQPQHF
cdr3_nt: TGTGCCAGCAGTTTAGACAGGGGGTGGAATCAGCCCCAGCATTTT

d_call: NA
cdr3_length: 12
v_call: TRBV10-2
clone_size: NA
j_call: TRBJ2-7
cdr3_aa: CASRAMDSEQYF
cdr3_nt: TGCGCCAGCAGAGCAATGGACAGCGAACAGTACTTC

d_call: NA
cdr3_length: 15
v_call: TRBV18
clone_size: once
j_call: TRBJ1-5
cdr3_aa: CASSPEVVSNQPQHF
cdr3_nt: TGTGCCAGCTCACCTGAAGTAGTTAGCAATCAGCCCCAGCATTTT

d_call: TRBD1
cdr3_length: 15
v_call: TRBV5-1
clone_size: NA
j_call: TRBJ1-4
cdr3_aa: CASSAWDRNNEKLFF
cdr3_nt: TGCGCCAGCAGCGCCTGGGACAGAAATAATGAAAAACTGTTTTTT

d_call: NA
cdr3_length: 15
v_call: TRBV2
clone_size: NA
j_call: TRBJ1-4
cdr3_aa: CASSRAGAPNEKLFF
cdr3_nt: TGTGCCAGCAGTCGGGCAGGGGCTCCGAATGAAAAACTGTTTTTT

d_call: TRBD2
cdr3_length: 15
v_call: TRBV6-6
clone_size: NA
j_call: TRBJ2-2
cdr3_aa: CASSPPGLAAGELFF
cdr3_nt: TGTGCCAGCAGCCCTCCAGGACTAGCGGCCGGGGAGCTGTTTTTT

d_call: NA
cdr3_length: 14
v_call: TRBV19
clone_size: once
j_call: TRBJ2-7
cdr3_aa: CASKLAASSYEQYF
cdr3_nt: TGTGCCAGTAAGCTAGCCGCCAGCTCCTACGAGCAGTACTTC

d_call: NA
cdr3_length: 14
v_call: TRBV19
clone_size: NA
j_call: TRBJ1-5
cdr3_aa: CASSMVGYNQPQHF
cdr3_nt: TGTGCCAGTAGTATGGTGGGCTACAATCAGCCCCAGCATTTT

d_call: NA
cdr3_length: 17
v_call: TRBV9
clone_size: NA
j_call: TRBJ1-3
cdr3_aa: CASSASLGTVSGNTIYF
cdr3_nt: TGTGCCAGCAGCGCATCCCTGGGGACGGTCTCTGGAAACACCATATATTTT

d_call: TRBD2
cdr3_length: 16
v_call: TRBV9
clone_size: NA
j_call: TRBJ2-5
cdr3_aa: CASSVPRGSGGETQYF
cdr3_nt: TGTGCCAGCAGCGTCCCAAGGGGTAGCGGGGGGGAGACCCAGTACTTC

d_call: NA
cdr3_length: 13
v_call: TRBV11-2
clone_size: NA
j_call: TRBJ1-1
cdr3_aa: CASSLDRGSEAFF
cdr3_nt: TGTGCCAGCAGCTTAGATCGCGGGAGTGAAGCTTTCTTT

d_call: NA
cdr3_length: 15
v_call: TRBV9
clone_size: NA
j_call: TRBJ1-5
cdr3_aa: CASSAGGAGNQPQHF
cdr3_nt: TGTGCCAGCAGCGCTGGCGGAGCTGGGAATCAGCCCCAGCATTTT

d_call: NA
cdr3_length: 14
v_call: TRBV1
clone_size: NA
j_call: TRBJ1-2
cdr3_aa: CTSSPTEGSYGYTF
cdr3_nt: TGCACCAGCAGCCCCACGGAGGGCTCCTATGGCTACACCTTC

d_call: TRBD1
cdr3_length: 15
v_call: TRBV7-6
clone_size: NA
j_call: TRBJ1-1
cdr3_aa: CASSLVGQGVTEAFF
cdr3_nt: TGTGCCAGCAGCTTAGTGGGCCAGGGGGTTACTGAAGCTTTCTTT

d_call: TRBD1
cdr3_length: 16
v_call: TRBV6-2/TRBV6-3
clone_size: NA
j_call: TRBJ1-5
cdr3_aa: CASSWPRDRGNQPQHF
cdr3_nt: TGTGCCAGCAGTTGGCCCCGGGACAGGGGAAATCAGCCCCAGCATTTT

d_call: NA
cdr3_length: 13
v_call: TRBV18
clone_size: NA
j_call: TRBJ1-2
cdr3_aa: CASSPTGMYGYTF
cdr3_nt: TGTGCCAGCTCACCAACAGGAATGTATGGCTACACCTTC

d_call: NA
cdr3_length: 12
v_call: TRBV11-2
clone_size: NA
j_call: TRBJ2-5
cdr3_aa: CASSLVVETQYF
cdr3_nt: TGTGCCAGCAGCTTAGTTGTGGAGACCCAGTACTTC

d_call: TRBD2
cdr3_length: 18
v_call: TRBV5-1
clone_size: once
j_call: TRBJ2-3
cdr3_aa: CASSRGLAEGGITDTQYF
cdr3_nt: TGCGCCAGCAGCCGGGGACTAGCGGAGGGGGGGATCACAGATACGCAGTATTTT

d_call: NA
cdr3_length: 17
v_call: TRBV28
clone_size: NA
j_call: TRBJ2-2
cdr3_aa: CASREVGGLLNTGELFF
cdr3_nt: TGTGCCAGCAGAGAAGTAGGGGGACTTCTGAACACCGGGGAGCTGTTTTTT

d_call: TRBD1
cdr3_length: 16
v_call: TRBV5-1
clone_size: NA
j_call: TRBJ2-3
cdr3_aa: CASSLSPDRATDTQYF
cdr3_nt: TGCGCCAGCAGCTTGTCCCCCGACAGGGCCACAGATACGCAGTATTTT

d_call: TRBD1
cdr3_length: 16
v_call: TRBV7-7
clone_size: NA
j_call: TRBJ2-2
cdr3_aa: CASSPGTGAGTGELFF
cdr3_nt: TGTGCTAGCAGCCCTGGGACAGGGGCGGGCACCGGGGAGCTGTTTTTT